This is a list of T cell receptor beta chains from one sample in a study of blood T cell repertoires in COVID-19. This table comes from immunoSEQ multiplex PCR, and its TCRdb copy is limited to in-frame clones, with some not included. The top ten hold approximately 2% of the sample, which has around 240,000 clones, 80% to 90% seen once. Sequenced material: PBMCs or T cells enriched from blood (not recorded which). These receptors were collected from a woman aged 45 to 65 who had recovered from COVID-19. Both conserved end residues are trimmed from each CDR3. The D gene is left open where the match is weak.

j_call,v_call,d_call,cdr3_aa
TRBJ1-1,TRBV7-9,.,ASSLRERNTEAF
TRBJ1-1,TRBV19,TRBD1,ARLTGENTEAF
TRBJ2-3,TRBV9,.,ASSVTDARGDTQY
TRBJ1-6,TRBV12-5,.,ASGLVMDSSPLH
TRBJ1-2,TRBV19,TRBD1,ASSTWDRVSGYT
TRBJ1-4,TRBV30,TRBD1,AWSLQGQGGKLF
TRBJ1-2,TRBV6-5,.,ASSYGGSVIYGYT
TRBJ2-1,TRBV28,TRBD1,ASSFDFEGAIPTNEQF
TRBJ2-2,TRBV5-4,TRBD2,ASSPAGRSTGELF
TRBJ2-2,TRBV18,TRBD2,ASSPTGGSGRTGELF
TRBJ1-5,TRBV6-4,.,ASSERRQVEGDQPQH
TRBJ2-1,TRBV2,.,ASSDSGEQF
TRBJ1-1,TRBV5-1,.,ASSPSTGTEAF